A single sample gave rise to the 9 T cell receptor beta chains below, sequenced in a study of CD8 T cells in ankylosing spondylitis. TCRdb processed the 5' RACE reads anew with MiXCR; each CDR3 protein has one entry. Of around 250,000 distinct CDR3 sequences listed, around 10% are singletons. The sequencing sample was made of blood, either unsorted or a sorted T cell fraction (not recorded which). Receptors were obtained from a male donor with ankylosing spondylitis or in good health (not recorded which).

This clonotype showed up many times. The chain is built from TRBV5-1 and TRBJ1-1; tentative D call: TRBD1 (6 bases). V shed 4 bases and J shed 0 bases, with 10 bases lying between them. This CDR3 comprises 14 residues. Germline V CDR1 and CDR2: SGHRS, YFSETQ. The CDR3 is CASSPGTLNTEAFF. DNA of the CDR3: TGCGCCAGCAGCCCCGGGACATTGAACACTGAAGCTTTCTTT. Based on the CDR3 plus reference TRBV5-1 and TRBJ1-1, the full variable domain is KAGVTQTPRYLIKTRGQQVTLSCSPISGHRSVSWYQQTPGQGLQFLFEYFSETQRNKGNFPGRFSGRQFSNSRSEMNVSTLELGDSALYLCASSPGTLNTEAFFGQGTRLTVV.

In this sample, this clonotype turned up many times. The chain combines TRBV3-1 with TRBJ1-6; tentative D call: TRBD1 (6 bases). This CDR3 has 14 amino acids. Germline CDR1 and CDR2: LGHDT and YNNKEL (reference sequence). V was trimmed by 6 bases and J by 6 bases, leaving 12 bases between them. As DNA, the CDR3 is TGTGCCAGCAGTCGGGACACTACTAATTCACCCCTCCACTTT. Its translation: CASSRDTTNSPLHF.

The DNA for the CDR3 is TGTGTTGGGGGCGCAACTAATGAAAAACTGTTTTTT. It codes for CVGGATNEKLFF. The V gene is TRBV7-7, the J gene TRBJ1-4; D might be TRBD1 (6 bases). CDR1 is SSHAT and CDR2 is FNYEAQ in the germline V gene (reference sequence). This CDR3 is 12 amino acids long.

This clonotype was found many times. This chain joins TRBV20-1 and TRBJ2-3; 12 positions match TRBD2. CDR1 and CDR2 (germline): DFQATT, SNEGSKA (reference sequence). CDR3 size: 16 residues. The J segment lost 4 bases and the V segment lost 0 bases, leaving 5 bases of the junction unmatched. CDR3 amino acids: CSARDPGLAGPDTQYF. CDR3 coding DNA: TGCAGTGCTAGAGACCCGGGACTAGCGGGTCCAGATACGCAGTATTTT.

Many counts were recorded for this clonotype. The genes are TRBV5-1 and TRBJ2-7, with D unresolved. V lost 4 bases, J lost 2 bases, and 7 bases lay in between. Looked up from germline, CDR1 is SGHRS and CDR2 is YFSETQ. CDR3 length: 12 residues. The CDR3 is CASSGLPYEQYF. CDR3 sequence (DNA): TGCGCCAGCAGCGGCTTACCCTACGAGCAGTACTTC.

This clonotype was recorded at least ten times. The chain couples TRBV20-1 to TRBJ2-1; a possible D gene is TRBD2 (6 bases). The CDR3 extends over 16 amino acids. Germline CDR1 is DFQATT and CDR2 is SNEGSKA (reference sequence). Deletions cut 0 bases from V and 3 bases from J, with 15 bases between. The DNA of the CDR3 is TGCAGTGCTAGAGATCCAGGTGGAGCGGGCTACAATGAGCAGTTCTTC. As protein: CSARDPGGAGYNEQFF.

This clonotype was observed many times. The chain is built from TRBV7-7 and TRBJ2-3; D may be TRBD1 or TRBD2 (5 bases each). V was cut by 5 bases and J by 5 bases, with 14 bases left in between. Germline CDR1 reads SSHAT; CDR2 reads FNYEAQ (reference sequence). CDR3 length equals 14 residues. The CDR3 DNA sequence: TGTGCCAGCAGCGCTAGTGGGGCGGGAGATACGCAGTATTTT. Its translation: CASSASGAGDTQYF. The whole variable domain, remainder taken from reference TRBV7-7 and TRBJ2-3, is GAGVSQSPRYKVTKRGQDVTLRCDPISSHATLYWYQQALGQGPEFLTYFNYEAQPDKSGLPSDRFSAERPEGSISTLTIQRTEQRDSAMYRCASSASGAGDTQYFGPGTRLTVL.

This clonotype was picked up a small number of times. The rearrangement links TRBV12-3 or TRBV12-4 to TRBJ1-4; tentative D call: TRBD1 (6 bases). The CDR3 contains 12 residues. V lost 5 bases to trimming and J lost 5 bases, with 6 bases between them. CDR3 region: CASSDRNEKLFF. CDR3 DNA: TGTGCCAGCAGTGACAGGAATGAAAAACTGTTTTTT.

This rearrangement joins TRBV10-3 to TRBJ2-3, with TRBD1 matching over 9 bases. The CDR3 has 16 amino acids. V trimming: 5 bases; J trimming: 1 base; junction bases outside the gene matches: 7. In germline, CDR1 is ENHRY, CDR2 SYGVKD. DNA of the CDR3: TGTGCCATCAGTCCCAGGACAGGGGTAGGCACAGATACGCAGTATTTT. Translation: CAISPRTGVGTDTQYF.